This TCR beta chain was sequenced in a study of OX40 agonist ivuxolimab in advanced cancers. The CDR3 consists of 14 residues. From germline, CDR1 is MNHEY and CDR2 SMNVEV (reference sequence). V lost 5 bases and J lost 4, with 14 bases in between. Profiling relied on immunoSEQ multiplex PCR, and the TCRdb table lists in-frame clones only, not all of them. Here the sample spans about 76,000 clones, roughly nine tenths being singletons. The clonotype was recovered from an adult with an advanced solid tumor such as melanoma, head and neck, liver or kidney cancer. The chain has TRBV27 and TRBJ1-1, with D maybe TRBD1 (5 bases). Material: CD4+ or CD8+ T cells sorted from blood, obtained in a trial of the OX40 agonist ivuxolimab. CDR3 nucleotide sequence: TGTGCCAGCAGTGCCAGGGTGGAGAGCACTGAAGCTTTCTTT. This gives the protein CASSARVESTEAFF.